Listed here are 20 T cell receptor beta chains from one sample, sequenced in a study of blood T cell repertoires in COVID-19. Assay used: immunoSEQ multiplex PCR; TCRdb lists only in-frame clones, some missing. The profile shows around 280,000 clones, around four fifths of them singletons. Material for sequencing was peripheral blood. All receptors derive from a woman in her forties or fifties with active or convalescent COVID-19.

The rearrangement joins TRBV11-2 to TRBJ2-1; the match to TRBD2 covers 10 bases. Germline CDR1 is SGHAT and CDR2 is FQNNGV. CDR3 length: 15 amino acids. V lost 5 bases and J lost 2; bases outside the gene matches: 3. The CDR3 is CASSRLAGPYNEQFF. The CDR3 DNA follows: TGTGCCAGCAGCCGACTAGCGGGTCCCTACAATGAGCAGTTCTTC.

The chain has TRBV15 and TRBJ1-4; TRBD1 matches 8 bases. V dropped 8 bases and J dropped 8; count of bases not matched to a gene: 10. The V gene's germline CDR1 is LNHNV and CDR2 YYDKDF (reference sequence). The CDR3 is 14 amino acids. The CDR3 bases are TGTGCCACCGGCCTTTCAGGGGGCATGGAAAAACTGTTTTTT. Translating gives CATGLSGGMEKLFF.

This chain connects TRBV4-1 to TRBJ2-5; D is perhaps TRBD1 (5 bases). V was cut by 1 base and J by 4 bases, with 13 bases left in between. CDR1 and CDR2 from the germline V gene are MGHRA and YSYEKL. The CDR3 consists of 15 residues. The CDR3 DNA reads as TGCGCCAGCAGCCAAGTCGGGCAGGGAATAGAGACCCAGTACTTC. Protein sequence: CASSQVGQGIETQYF.

A note on this clone: The sample contains more than one DNA sequence encoding this CDR3. J is TRBJ2-3 and V is TRBV2; TRBD1 agrees at 7 bases. With V trimmed by 2 bases and J by 3 bases, 8 bases remained unmatched. The CDR3 has 16 residues. Germline V lookup: CDR1 SNHLY, CDR2 FYNNEI. The CDR3 coding sequence is TGTGCCAGCAGTGAAAGAGCAGGGGGAAGGACAGATACGCAGTATTTT. Protein sequence: CASSERAGGRTDTQYF.

This clone was recorded a few times. The J gene is TRBJ2-1, the V gene TRBV9; TRBD2 agrees at 10 bases. The V gene's germline CDR1 is SGDLS and CDR2 YYNGEE. V shed 4 bases, J shed 0 bases, and the junction held 13 bases outside the gene matches. The CDR3 is made up of 19 amino acids. The CDR3 nucleotides are TGTGCCAGCAGCCCTCATACGGGACTAGCGAAGACCTCCTACAATGAGCAGTTCTTC. This translates into CASSPHTGLAKTSYNEQFF.

V is TRBV19 and J is TRBJ1-4, with 8 bases that match TRBD1. This CDR3 has 15 residues. The V and J ends lost 4 bases and 5 bases, in that order; junction bases with no gene match: 6. Looked up from germline, CDR1 is LNHDA and CDR2 is SQIVND (reference sequence). CDR3 coding DNA: TGTGCCAGTAGTACCCGGACAGGGATAAATGAAAAACTGTTTTTT. Its translation is CASSTRTGINEKLFF.

CDR3 protein: CASSPGLTYTDTQYF. As DNA, the CDR3 is TGTGCCAGCAGCCCGGGACTAACATACACAGATACGCAGTATTTT. This chain links TRBV3-1 (or the pseudogene TRBV3-2) with TRBJ2-3; the match to TRBD2 covers 7 bases. Germline V CDR1 and CDR2: LGHDT, YNNKEL (reference sequence). The CDR3 length is 15 residues. V was clipped by 4 bases and J by 2 bases; unmatched bases: 6.

The rearrangement joins TRBV9 to TRBJ2-7; possibly TRBD2 for D (6 bases). Looked up from germline, CDR1 is SGDLS and CDR2 is YYNGEE. The CDR3 runs to 14 residues. The ends were cut back, 0 bases at V and 3 bases at J, with 10 bases in the middle. The CDR3 region has the DNA TGTGCCAGCAGCGTAGGGGCTAGCGACTACGAGCAGTACTTC. The encoded protein is CASSVGASDYEQYF.

The chain recombines TRBV18 with TRBJ1-2; 9 bases align to TRBD1. CDR1 KGHSH and CDR2 LQKENI come from the germline V gene. V dropped 3 bases and J dropped 1; count of bases not matched to a gene: 6. This CDR3 has 16 residues. CDR3: CASSPPGTGLNYGYTF. The CDR3 bases are TGTGCCAGCTCACCGCCTGGGACAGGGCTTAACTATGGCTACACCTTC.

This chain connects TRBV3-1 (or the pseudogene TRBV3-2) to TRBJ2-7; the match to TRBD2 covers 7 bases. The CDR3 is made up of 16 amino acids. J gave up 0 bases and V 2 bases, and 7 bases lay outside the gene matches. CDR1 LGHDT and CDR2 YNNKEL come from the germline V gene (reference sequence). The CDR3 is CASSQSARDYSYEQYF. In DNA, the CDR3 is TGTGCCAGCAGCCAATCTGCGAGGGACTACTCCTACGAGCAGTACTTC.

The chain employs TRBV2 and TRBJ2-7; 7 bases fit TRBD2. Germline assignment: CDR1 SNHLY and CDR2 FYNNEI. This CDR3 has 14 residues. V lost 3 bases to trimming and J lost 2 bases; unmatched junction nucleotides: 4. CDR3 bases: TGTGCCAGCAGTGAGGCTAGCGGACCCTACGAGCAGTACTTC. Protein sequence: CASSEASGPYEQYF.

This clone was counted ten times or more. The chain carries TRBV2 and TRBJ2-2; D unclear. The germline gives CDR1 SNHLY, CDR2 FYNNEI. CDR3 size: 15 residues. V was pared by 8 bases and J by 3 bases, with 16 bases between. The CDR3 nucleotides read TGTGCCAGCCGACAATGGGTGGTAGACACCGGGGAGCTGTTTTTT. It is translated as CASRQWVVDTGELFF.

V usage is TRBV15 and J usage is TRBJ1-3; 9 positions agree with TRBD1. Germline CDR1 and CDR2: LNHNV and YYDKDF (reference sequence). The junction had 3 bases not matched to a gene; V was cut back by 4 bases and J by 2 bases. The CDR3 has 15 residues. CDR3 protein: CATSKGTGTGNTIYF. In nucleotides, the CDR3 is TGTGCCACCAGCAAGGGGACAGGGACTGGAAACACCATATATTTT.

The chain has TRBV9 and TRBJ2-1; D perhaps matches TRBD2 (6 bases). From germline, CDR1 is SGDLS and CDR2 YYNGEE. CDR3 size: 16 residues. Trimming cost V 2 bases and J 2 bases, with 14 bases left between them. The CDR3 DNA is TGTGCCAGCAGCGTGGGCGGAGGGTTTGCCTACAATGAGCAGTTCTTC. It is translated as CASSVGGGFAYNEQFF.

The rearrangement links TRBV19 to TRBJ1-5; 7 bases are a match to TRBD1. Germline CDR1 and CDR2: LNHDA and SQIVND (reference sequence). With V trimmed by 8 bases and J by 3 bases, 7 bases remained unmatched. CDR3 length: 14 residues. The CDR3 region is CASSTGTANQPQHF. The CDR3 DNA follows: TGTGCCAGTTCTACCGGGACAGCCAATCAGCCCCAGCATTTT.

The V call is TRBV6-5, the J call TRBJ1-1; D gene ambiguous. The CDR3 is 12 residues long. V shed 4 bases and J shed 8 bases, with 11 bases lying between them. Germline V CDR1 and CDR2: MNHEY, SVGAGI. The CDR3 DNA is TGTGCCAGCAGTTTACGTTTCGCGGAAGCTTTCTTT. It yields the protein CASSLRFAEAFF.

J is TRBJ2-1 and V is TRBV4-1; 8 nucleotides line up with TRBD1. CDR3 length: 15 amino acids. Trimming at V came to 4 bases and at J to 4 bases, leaving 6 bases not matched to a gene. CDR1 MGHRA and CDR2 YSYEKL come from the germline V gene. CDR3 region: CASSLTGGRYNEQFF. The CDR3 region has the DNA TGCGCCAGCAGCCTTACAGGGGGACGGTACAATGAGCAGTTCTTC.

The chain joins TRBV28 to TRBJ2-4, with TRBD1 matching over 9 bases. V lost 6 bases to trimming and J lost 3 bases; unmatched junction nucleotides: 9. This CDR3 is 16 amino acids long. Germline V gene lookup returns CDR1 MDHEN and CDR2 SYDVKM. Here the CDR3 DNA reads TGTGCCAGCAGCCGGGGACAGGGTCCCTACAAAAACATTCAGTACTTC. It is translated as CASSRGQGPYKNIQYF.

The chain recombines TRBV7-3 with TRBJ2-5; possibly TRBD2 for D (6 bases). Trimming pared 0 bases from V and 7 bases from J, leaving 6 bases between. Germline V gene sequence: CDR1 SGHTA, CDR2 FQGTGA. The CDR3 contains 12 residues. CDR3 coding DNA: TGTGCCAGCAGCTTAACGGGGGGGACCCAGTACTTC. This translates into CASSLTGGTQYF.

V gene TRBV5-1 combines with J gene TRBJ2-5; D is perhaps TRBD2 (6 bases). The CDR3 contains 13 residues. The germline V gene has CDR1 SGHRS and CDR2 YFSETQ. Trimming took off 2 bases at V and 5 bases at J, with 10 bases between the two ends. The CDR3, as DNA: TGCGCCAGCAGCTTACGACGGGAGGAGACCCAGTACTTC. It is translated as CASSLRREETQYF.